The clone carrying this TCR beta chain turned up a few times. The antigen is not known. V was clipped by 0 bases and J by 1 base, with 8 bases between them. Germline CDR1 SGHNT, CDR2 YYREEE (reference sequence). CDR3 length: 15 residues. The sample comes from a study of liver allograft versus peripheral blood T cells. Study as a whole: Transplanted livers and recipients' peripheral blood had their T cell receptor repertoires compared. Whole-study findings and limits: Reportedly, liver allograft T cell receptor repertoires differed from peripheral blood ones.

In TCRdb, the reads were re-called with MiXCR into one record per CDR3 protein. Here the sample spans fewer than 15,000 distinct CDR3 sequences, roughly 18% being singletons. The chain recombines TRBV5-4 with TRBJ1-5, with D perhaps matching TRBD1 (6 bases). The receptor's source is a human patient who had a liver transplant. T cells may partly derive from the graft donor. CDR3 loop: CASSLAGASNQPQHF. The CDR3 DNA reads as TGTGCCAGCAGCTTGGCGGGGGCGAGCAATCAGCCCCAGCATTTT.